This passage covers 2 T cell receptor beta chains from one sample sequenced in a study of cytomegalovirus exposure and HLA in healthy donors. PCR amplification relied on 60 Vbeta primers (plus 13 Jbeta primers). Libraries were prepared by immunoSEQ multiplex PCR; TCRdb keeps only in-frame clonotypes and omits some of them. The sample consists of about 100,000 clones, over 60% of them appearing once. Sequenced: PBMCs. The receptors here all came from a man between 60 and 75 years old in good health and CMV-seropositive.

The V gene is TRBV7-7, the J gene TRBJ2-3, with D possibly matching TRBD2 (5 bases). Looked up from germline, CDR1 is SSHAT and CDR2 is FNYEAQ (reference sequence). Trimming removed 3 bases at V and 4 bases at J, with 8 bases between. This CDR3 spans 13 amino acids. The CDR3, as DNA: TGTGCCAGCAGCTTGGGGAGTGCAGATACGCAGTATTTT. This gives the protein CASSLGSADTQYF.

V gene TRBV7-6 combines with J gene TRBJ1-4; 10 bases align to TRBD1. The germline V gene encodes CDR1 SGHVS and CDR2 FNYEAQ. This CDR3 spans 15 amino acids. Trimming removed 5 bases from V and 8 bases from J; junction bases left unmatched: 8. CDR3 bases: TGTGCCAGCAGCCAAGGACAGGGGGGACGAGAAAAACTGTTTTTT. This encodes CASSQGQGGREKLFF. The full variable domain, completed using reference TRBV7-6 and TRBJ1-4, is GAGVSQSPRYKVTKRGQDVALRCDPISGHVSLYWYRQALGQGPEFLTYFNYEAQQDKSGLPNDRFSAERPEGSISTLTIQRTEQRDSAMYRCASSQGQGGREKLFFGSGTQLSVL.